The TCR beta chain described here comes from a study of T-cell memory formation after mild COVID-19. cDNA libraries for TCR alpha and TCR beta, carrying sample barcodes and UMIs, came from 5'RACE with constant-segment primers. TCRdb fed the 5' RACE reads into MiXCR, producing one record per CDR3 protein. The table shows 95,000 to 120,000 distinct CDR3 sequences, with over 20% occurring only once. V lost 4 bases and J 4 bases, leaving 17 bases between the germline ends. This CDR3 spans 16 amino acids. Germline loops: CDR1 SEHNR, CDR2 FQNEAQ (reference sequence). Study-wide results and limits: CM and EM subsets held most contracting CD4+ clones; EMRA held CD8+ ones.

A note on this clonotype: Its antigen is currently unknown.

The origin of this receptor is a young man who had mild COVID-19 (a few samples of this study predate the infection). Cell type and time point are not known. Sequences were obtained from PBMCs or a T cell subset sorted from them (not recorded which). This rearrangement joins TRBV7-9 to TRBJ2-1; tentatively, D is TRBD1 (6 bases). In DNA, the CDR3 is TGTGCCAGCAGCTCTGACAGGTCAGCACAATACAATGAGCAGTTCTTC. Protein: CASSSDRSAQYNEQFF.